The next 29 T cell receptor beta chains were all read from a single sample in a study of T-cell memory formation after mild COVID-19. TCRdb processed the 5' RACE reads anew with MiXCR; each CDR3 protein has one entry. The sample contains 200,000 to 300,000 distinct CDR3 sequences, approximately 15% of which appear only once. The sample taken for sequencing was PBMCs or a T cell subset sorted from them (not recorded which). The receptors stem from an adult woman who had mild COVID-19 (a few samples of this study predate the infection). Cell type and time point are not known.

The chain links TRBV20-1 to TRBJ1-6, with 7 bases fitting TRBD1. This CDR3 region has 13 residues. Per germline, CDR1 DFQATT and CDR2 SNEGSKA (reference sequence). V shed 3 bases, J shed 9 bases, and the junction held 5 bases outside the gene matches. The DNA of the CDR3 is TGCAGTGCTAGCACAGGGGCCGGTTCACCCCTCCACTTT. Protein: CSASTGAGSPLHF.

In this sample, this clonotype turned up a few times. The V call is TRBV3-1, the J call TRBJ1-1; 9 bases agree with TRBD1. The J segment lost 11 bases and the V segment lost 2 bases, leaving 6 bases of the junction unmatched. The CDR3 spans 13 residues. The germline CDR1 and CDR2 sequences are LGHDT and YNNKEL (reference sequence). The CDR3 loop is CASSQSRDRAAFF. The CDR3 DNA is TGTGCCAGCAGCCAAAGTCGGGACAGGGCGGCTTTCTTT.

The genes are TRBV6-6 and TRBJ2-5, with 7 nucleotides matching TRBD1. In germline, CDR1 is MNHNY, CDR2 SVGAGI (reference sequence). V lost 7 bases to trimming and J lost 1 base; unmatched junction nucleotides: 6. The CDR3 has 14 residues. The CDR3 protein is CASTERQGQETQYF. For the CDR3, the DNA is TGTGCCAGCACCGAAAGACAGGGCCAAGAGACCCAGTACTTC.

This clonotype was counted between two and nine times. This sequence joins TRBV7-2 and TRBJ1-2, with unresolved D. The CDR3 runs to 14 residues. Germline lookup yields CDR1 SGHTA and CDR2 FQGNSA. V was clipped by 6 bases and J by 4 bases, with 15 bases between them. CDR3 sequence: CASRPRTATYGYTF. CDR3 DNA: TGTGCCAGCAGACCAAGGACGGCAACCTATGGCTACACCTTC.

The J gene is TRBJ1-6, the V gene TRBV3-1; D gene ambiguous. Germline-derived CDR1 and CDR2 are LGHDT and YNNKEL (reference sequence). The CDR3 loop spans 13 amino acids. V was trimmed by 2 bases and J by 16 bases, leaving 15 bases between them. The CDR3 loop reads CASSQTLTGVLHF. The CDR3 coding sequence is TGTGCCAGCAGCCAAACCCTAACCGGGGTACTCCACTTT.

This clonotype was detected only a few times. As the CDR3 is not closed by the conserved phenylalanine or tryptophan, this likely results from a read error. The chain joins TRBV7-9 to TRBJ1-1; no definite D call. The CDR3 is 15 residues long. Germline values: CDR1 SEHNR, CDR2 FQNEAQ (reference sequence). V lost 5 bases, J lost 1 base, and 14 bases lay in between. CDR3 residues: CASSTRSGGNTEAFL. As DNA, the CDR3 is TGTGCCAGCAGCACCAGATCCGGCGGGAACACTGAAGCTTTCCTT.

This chain's CDR3 is CASSSLKGGDTEAFF. The CDR3 bases are TGTGCCAGCAGTTCTCTTAAAGGGGGAGACACTGAAGCTTTCTTT. The gene calls are TRBV12-3 or TRBV12-4 and TRBJ1-1; D is perhaps TRBD1 (6 bases). The germline V and J ends were trimmed by 4 bases and 3 bases, with 15 bases remaining between them. This CDR3 contains 15 residues.

V usage is TRBV6-2 or TRBV6-3 and J usage is TRBJ2-7; the match to TRBD1 covers 7 bases. The CDR3 is 13 amino acids. In germline, CDR1 is MNHEY, CDR2 SVGEGT. V trimming: 4 bases; J trimming: 0 bases; junction bases outside the gene matches: 0. As DNA, the CDR3 is TGTGCCAGCAGTTGGGACAGCTCCTACGAGCAGTACTTC. It encodes CASSWDSSYEQYF.

This clonotype was counted only a few times. This rearrangement joins TRBV6-5 to TRBJ2-3, with D maybe TRBD1 (5 bases). Trimming left V 4 bases short and J 7 bases short, with 12 bases between. The CDR3 loop spans 13 amino acids. CDR1 is MNHEY and CDR2 is SVGAGI in the germline V gene. As DNA, the CDR3 is TGTGCCAGCAGTTTAAAGGGGTCGAATACGCAGTATTTT. It translates to CASSLKGSNTQYF.

This chain joins TRBV19 and TRBJ1-1; 7 nucleotides match TRBD1. Germline V gene sequence: CDR1 LNHDA, CDR2 SQIVND (reference sequence). CDR3 length: 15 amino acids. With V trimmed by 7 bases and J by 5 bases, 13 bases remained unmatched. CDR3: CASTPRTGSGTEAFF. CDR3 nucleotide sequence: TGTGCCAGTACCCCACGGACAGGTTCGGGAACTGAAGCTTTCTTT.

This chain uses TRBV20-1 with TRBJ2-7; 8 bases fit TRBD1. The germline V gene has CDR1 DFQATT and CDR2 SNEGSKA (reference sequence). The CDR3 covers 14 residues. V gave up 4 bases and J gave up 3 bases; unmatched junction bases: 8. This CDR3 reads CSAMDRVNLYEQYF. The CDR3 DNA sequence: TGCAGTGCTATGGACAGGGTGAATCTCTACGAGCAGTACTTC.

The rearrangement links TRBV2 to TRBJ1-4; TRBD1 matches at 7 bases. CDR1 is SNHLY, CDR2 FYNNEI, per germline. CDR3 length equals 14 residues. Trimming removed 7 bases from V and 3 bases from J; junction bases left unmatched: 5. The DNA of the CDR3 is TGTGCCAGCATCGGCAGGGGGGCTAATGAAAAACTGTTTTTT. It specifies CASIGRGANEKLFF.

The rearrangement uses TRBV4-1 and TRBJ1-5, with a possible D match to TRBD1 (6 bases). Germline V gene sequence: CDR1 MGHRA, CDR2 YSYEKL. V lost 1 base and J lost 5, with 12 bases in between. The CDR3 spans 15 residues. CDR3 sequence: CASSQAGRGDQPQHF. The CDR3 nucleotides are TGCGCCAGCAGCCAAGCGGGGAGGGGGGATCAGCCCCAGCATTTT.

This clonotype has a count of ten or more. This chain joins TRBV7-6 and TRBJ1-1; 12 bases are a match to TRBD1. Germline assignment: CDR1 SGHVS and CDR2 FNYEAQ. Unmatched junction bases numbered 0, after V lost 3 bases and J lost 4 bases. The CDR3 sequence is 14 residues long. The CDR3 coding sequence is TGTGCCAGCAGCTTGGGACAGGGGGCCACTGAAGCTTTCTTT. Protein: CASSLGQGATEAFF.

V and J are TRBV5-1 and TRBJ2-1, with TRBD2 matching 9 bases. With 5 bases clipped from V and 6 bases from J, the junction kept 9 bases outside the gene matches. This CDR3 contains 15 residues. Germline CDR1 SGHRS, CDR2 YFSETQ. This chain's CDR3 is CASSALAGAPNEQFF. The CDR3 nucleotides read TGCGCCAGCAGTGCATTAGCGGGAGCACCCAATGAGCAGTTCTTC. Complete variable domain (other parts from reference TRBV5-1 and TRBJ2-1): KAGVTQTPRYLIKTRGQQVTLSCSPISGHRSVSWYQQTPGQGLQFLFEYFSETQRNKGNFPGRFSGRQFSNSRSEMNVSTLELGDSALYLCASSALAGAPNEQFFGPGTRLTVL.

In its sample, this clonotype was seen a few times. This chain connects TRBV6-6 to TRBJ1-2; D might be TRBD1 (5 bases). The CDR3 has 20 amino acids. V dropped 6 bases and J dropped 3 bases, with 32 bases sitting between them. The germline CDR1 and CDR2 sequences are MNHNY and SVGAGI (reference sequence). The CDR3 nucleotides read TGTGCCAGCAGACCCCGGTGGGGCGAGGTGGAGGTTGGGTCCCACTATGGCTACACCTTC. It codes for CASRPRWGEVEVGSHYGYTF.

The chain has TRBV5-1 and TRBJ2-2; D ambiguous. V gave up 0 bases and J gave up 5 bases, with 8 bases separating them. Germline CDR1 and CDR2: SGHRS and YFSETQ. The CDR3 extends over 14 amino acids. CDR3 loop: CASSLGTLTGELFF. CDR3 in DNA: TGCGCCAGCAGCTTGGGTACCCTAACCGGGGAGCTGTTTTTT.

This clonotype was seen repeatedly, ten times or more. V gene TRBV9 combines with J gene TRBJ2-1; D is perhaps TRBD1 or TRBD2 (5 bases each). V lost 0 bases to trimming and J lost 8 bases, with 6 bases between them. CDR1 SGDLS and CDR2 YYNGEE come from the germline V gene. This CDR3 region has 12 residues. The CDR3 DNA follows: TGTGCCAGCAGCGTAGTGGGGGATGAGCAGTTCTTC. This translates into CASSVVGDEQFF.

This clonotype was recorded a few times. The rearrangement uses TRBV3-1 and TRBJ1-2; D gene uncertain. Trimming took 4 bases from V and 0 from J, leaving 9 bases between them. This CDR3 contains 14 residues. Germline values: CDR1 LGHDT, CDR2 YNNKEL (reference sequence). The CDR3 loop reads CASSPGEANYGYTF. CDR3 bases: TGTGCCAGCAGCCCTGGAGAGGCTAACTATGGCTACACCTTC.

This clonotype was picked up a small number of times. CDR3 nucleotides: TGCGCCAGCAGCTCAATGGGACTAGCGGGGCGCTCAAATTCCTACAATGAGCAGTTCTTC. Its protein is CASSSMGLAGRSNSYNEQFF. The chain links TRBV5-1 to TRBJ2-1; the match to TRBD2 covers 13 bases. The CDR3 runs 20 residues. Germline CDR1 reads SGHRS; CDR2 reads YFSETQ. V trimming: 3 bases; J trimming: 1 base; junction bases outside the gene matches: 13.

This chain joins TRBV19 and TRBJ2-2; unclear D gene. This CDR3 comprises 12 residues. Germline V gene data show CDR1 as LNHDA and CDR2 as SQIVND (reference sequence). V was shortened by 3 bases and J by 6 bases, with 5 bases between the two germline ends. The CDR3 protein is CASSIAAGELFF. DNA of the CDR3: TGTGCCAGTAGTATCGCGGCCGGGGAGCTGTTTTTT.

This clonotype occurred a few times. The genes are TRBV27 and TRBJ2-1; tentatively, D is TRBD1 (6 bases). The length of the CDR3 is 15 residues. The germline gives CDR1 MNHEY, CDR2 SMNVEV (reference sequence). Trimming took 5 bases from V and 4 from J, leaving 15 bases between them. CDR3 bases: TGTGCCAGCAGTCAGCCTAGCAGGGGATACAATGAGCAGTTCTTC. Protein product: CASSQPSRGYNEQFF.

A few counts support this clonotype. The V gene is TRBV7-9, the J gene TRBJ2-3; tentatively, D is TRBD2 (6 bases). In germline, CDR1 is SEHNR, CDR2 FQNEAQ (reference sequence). CDR3 size: 14 residues. V lost 4 bases, J lost 0 bases, and 8 bases lay in between. CDR3 sequence reads: CASSSAGSTDTQYF. Here the CDR3 DNA reads TGTGCCAGCAGCTCGGCGGGAAGCACAGATACGCAGTATTTT.

The chain recombines TRBV6-5 with TRBJ1-2, with D maybe TRBD1 (5 bases). The CDR3 contains 13 residues. V was pared by 5 bases and J by 6 bases, with 13 bases between. CDR1 and CDR2 from the germline V gene are MNHEY and SVGAGI. This CDR3 reads CASSPQGLDGYTF. Written as DNA, the CDR3 is TGTGCCAGCAGTCCTCAGGGTTTAGATGGCTACACCTTC.

The chain employs TRBV5-1 and TRBJ2-1; possibly TRBD2 for D (6 bases). With 0 bases removed from V and 4 bases from J, the gap between germline ends came to 11 bases. The germline CDR1 and CDR2 sequences are SGHRS and YFSETQ. The CDR3 consists of 15 residues. The CDR3 loop reads CASSLGTGLYNEQFF. In DNA form, the CDR3 reads TGCGCCAGCAGCTTGGGTACGGGACTTTACAATGAGCAGTTCTTC.

This chain connects TRBV9 to TRBJ2-1; 7 positions agree with TRBD1. V shed 0 bases, J shed 0 bases, and the junction held 3 bases outside the gene matches. Germline lookup yields CDR1 SGDLS and CDR2 YYNGEE. This CDR3 contains 16 residues. The CDR3 region is CASSVVPGGSYNEQFF. DNA of the CDR3: TGTGCCAGCAGCGTAGTCCCAGGGGGCTCCTACAATGAGCAGTTCTTC.

This clonotype was recorded at least ten times. CDR3 DNA sequence: TGCGCCAGCAGCTCGGGACTAGCGGGGCGCACAGATACGCAGTATTTT. Residues: CASSSGLAGRTDTQYF. This rearrangement joins TRBV5-1 to TRBJ2-3; 13 bases are a match to TRBD2. This CDR3 has 16 residues. The junction had 2 bases not matched to a gene; V was cut back by 3 bases and J by 1 base. Germline CDR1 SGHRS, CDR2 YFSETQ.

Points on this clonotype: The CDR3 end shows no conserved phenylalanine or tryptophan, and so a read error is likely. CDR3 residues: CASSVGLAGDEQYL. The CDR3 bases are TGTGCCAGCAGCGTAGGGCTAGCGGGAGACGAGCAGTACCTC. The chain couples TRBV9 to TRBJ2-7; 10 bases agree with TRBD2. This CDR3 contains 14 residues. Germline V CDR1 and CDR2: SGDLS, YYNGEE. Trimming took 0 bases from V and 5 from J; bases not matched to a gene: 2.

The table lists this clonotype with a few counts. In DNA, the CDR3 is TGCGCCAGCAGCCAAGAACGCCGGGAGGCAGGGGATACGCAGTATTTT. Amino acids: CASSQERREAGDTQYF. This chain connects TRBV4-3 to TRBJ2-3, with 7 bases aligning to TRBD2. CDR1 is LGHNA, CDR2 YSLEER, per germline. The CDR3 runs 16 residues. With 0 bases clipped from V and 6 bases from J, the junction kept 9 bases outside the gene matches.